Sequencing of this TCR beta chain was carried out in a study of blood T cell repertoires in COVID-19. About the study: Acute and convalescent COVID-19 samples came from the United States, Italy and Spain. The cDNA or gDNA used as material had been derived from T cells, B-cell-depleted T cells, or PBMCs.

The V gene's germline CDR1 is KGHSH and CDR2 LQKENI. V lost 5 bases and J 5 bases, leaving 12 bases between the germline ends. This CDR3 is 13 amino acids long. Under the authors' procedure: Amplification with reference gene primers provided the estimates of nucleated cell counts. The method was immunoSEQ multiplex PCR; TCRdb's version includes in-frame clones alone and lacks a portion of them. V and J calls and clone size follow that table, whereas D and trimming were derived from the DNA. The repertoire holds about 140,000 clones, around 84% seen once, with around 8.5% in the top ten. This TCR was recovered from a woman aged 55-69 years with acute or convalescent COVID-19. V is TRBV18 and J is TRBJ2-5; D ambiguous. Sequenced material: peripheral blood. CDR3 residues: CASSEGMRETQYF. CDR3 sequence (DNA): TGTGCCAGCTCAGAAGGTATGCGGGAGACCCAGTACTTC.